Listed below are T cell receptor beta chains from one sample, sequenced in a study of shared clonotypes between healthy human individuals. Data came from immunoSEQ multiplex PCR; TCRdb stores just in-frame clones and leaves some out. The sample shows under 850,000 clones, about two thirds of them seen only once. The sample was memory CD4+ T cells sorted from blood. The receptors here all came from a woman in her thirties in good health. The CDR3 runs from the conserved cysteine through the conserved F or W. D genes are given only for firm matches. The listing skips clone size in some rows; elsewhere it reads once, few, many or a size class.

>TRBJ2-1|14|TRBV11-3|-|-
CASSLDGSYNEQFF
TGTGCCAGCAGCTTGGACGGATCCTACAATGAGCAGTTCTTC
>TRBJ2-1|18|TRBV10-3|-|TRBD2
CAIGGLAGLRGVYNEQFF
TGTGCCATCGGGGGACTAGCGGGACTCCGAGGGGTATACAATGAGCAGTTCTTC
>TRBJ2-5|15|TRBV5-4|-|TRBD2
CASSLAGGPGETQYF
TGTGCCAGCAGTTTAGCGGGAGGGCCCGGAGAGACCCAGTACTTC
>TRBJ2-7|15|TRBV30|-|-
CAWSVGGPLSYEQYF
TGTGCCTGGAGTGTGGGAGGCCCCCTCTCCTACGAGCAGTACTTC
>TRBJ1-4|13|TRBV15|-|-
CATSRVEDEKLFF
TGTGCCACCAGCAGAGTGGAAGATGAAAAACTGTTTTTT
>TRBJ2-1|15|TRBV7-3|-|-
CASSLDGADYNEQFF
TGTGCCAGCAGCTTAGACGGGGCGGACTACAATGAGCAGTTCTTC
>TRBJ2-3|15|TRBV7-9|-|TRBD1
CASSSGQGYGYTQYF
TGTGCCAGCAGCTCCGGACAGGGCTACGGATATACGCAGTATTTT
>TRBJ2-1|15|TRBV6-6|-|TRBD2
CASSYSTAGANEQFF
TGTGCCAGCAGTTACTCGACAGCGGGAGCAAATGAGCAGTTCTTC
>TRBJ2-3|16|TRBV19|-|TRBD2
CASSLDSGVWTDTQYF
TGTGCCAGTAGTTTGGATAGCGGGGTGTGGACAGATACGCAGTATTTT
>TRBJ1-1|10|TRBV20-1|many|-
CSVRITEAFF
TGCAGTGTTCGGATCACTGAAGCTTTCTTT
>TRBJ1-1|13|TRBV7-2|-|TRBD1
CASSLGWDREAFF
TGTGCCAGCAGCTTAGGCTGGGACAGAGAAGCTTTCTTT
>TRBJ1-1|12|TRBV2|-|TRBD1
CASSLTGAEAFF
TGTGCCAGCAGCCTAACAGGGGCTGAAGCTTTCTTT
>TRBJ2-1|14|TRBV7-6|-|TRBD2
CASSSGLASDEQFF
TGTGCCAGCAGCTCGGGACTAGCATCCGATGAGCAGTTCTTC
>TRBJ1-1|14|TRBV18|-|-
CASWKGLAGTEAFF
TGTGCCAGCTGGAAGGGACTGGCCGGCACTGAAGCTTTCTTT
>TRBJ1-2|15|TRBV7-2|-|-
CASSQEAGRPYGYTF
TGTGCCAGCAGCCAAGAAGCGGGCAGACCATATGGCTACACCTTC
>TRBJ2-7|13|TRBV28|-|-
CASRPSNSYEQYF
TGTGCCAGCAGGCCATCGAACTCCTACGAGCAGTACTTC
>TRBJ2-1|15|TRBV29-1|-|TRBD2
CSVEDKVRLADEQFF
TGCAGCGTTGAAGATAAGGTGCGACTAGCAGATGAGCAGTTCTTC